This T cell receptor beta chain stems from a study of cytomegalovirus exposure and HLA in healthy donors. Overall study: A prior analysis found more than 90 million unique TCR beta sequences from 170 million or so T cells.

CDR3 size: 18 residues. Germline V gives CDR1 LNHNV, CDR2 YYDKDF (reference sequence). Trimming left V 0 bases short and J 0 bases short, with 15 bases between. Overall study findings and caveats: Presence/absence analyses supposed approximately even sequencing depth among donors.

Turning to this clone: The antigen is not known.

The primer mix had 60 Vbeta and 13 Jbeta primers. The data were produced by immunoSEQ multiplex PCR, yet TCRdb's version contains in-frame clones alone and is incomplete. The table lists approximately 110,000 clones, around 75% of them singletons. Sequenced: PBMCs. The rearrangement links TRBV15 to TRBJ1-5; TRBD1 might be the D (5 bases). This clonotype was sampled from a man in his forties in good health and CMV-seronegative. The CDR3 region is CATSRDPRQSNSNQPQHF. CDR3 sequence (DNA): TGTGCCACCAGCAGAGATCCCCGACAGTCTAATAGCAATCAGCCCCAGCATTTT.